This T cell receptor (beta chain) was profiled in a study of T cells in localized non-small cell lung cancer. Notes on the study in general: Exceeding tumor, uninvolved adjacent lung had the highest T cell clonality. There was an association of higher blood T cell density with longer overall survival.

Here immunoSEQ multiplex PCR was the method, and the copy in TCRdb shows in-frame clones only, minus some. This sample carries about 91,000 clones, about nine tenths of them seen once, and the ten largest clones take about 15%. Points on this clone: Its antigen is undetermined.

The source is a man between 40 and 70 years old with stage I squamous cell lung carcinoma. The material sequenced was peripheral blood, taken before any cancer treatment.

CDR3 DNA: TGCGCCACCGCGGACGGAATCTCCTACGAGCAGTACTTC. Encoded protein: CATADGISYEQYF. V gene TRBV5-1 combines with J gene TRBJ2-7; no reliable D call. Germline assignment: CDR1 SGHRS and CDR2 YFSETQ. The V gene lost 9 bases and the J gene lost 0 bases, with 13 bases spanning the gap. The CDR3 has 13 amino acids.